This T cell receptor (beta chain) was found in a study of cytomegalovirus exposure and HLA in healthy donors. Germline V gene data show CDR1 as LNHDA and CDR2 as SQIVND (reference sequence). Trimming stripped 1 base from V and 0 bases from J, with 9 bases between. The CDR3 consists of 15 residues. A remark on this clone: Antigen: not known.

This table comes from immunoSEQ multiplex PCR, and its TCRdb copy is limited to in-frame clones, with some not included. Found here are some 170,000 clones, 70% to 90% of them singletons; the top ten hold approximately 2%. Study-wide points: Cytomegalovirus status was reportedly diagnosed by the classifier with high sensitivity and specificity. According to the study, some 160 TCR beta chains were cytomegalovirus-associated.

Separation from the roughly 690-subject first cohort characterized the approximately 130-subject validation cohort, to which the donors belonged. What was sequenced was PBMCs. The rearrangement links TRBV19 to TRBJ1-1, with D uncertain. The TCR comes from a man aged 25-45 years in good health and CMV-seropositive. Written as DNA, the CDR3 is TGTGCCAGTAGTATAGTTCCCACAATGAACACTGAAGCTTTCTTT. It is translated as CASSIVPTMNTEAFF.